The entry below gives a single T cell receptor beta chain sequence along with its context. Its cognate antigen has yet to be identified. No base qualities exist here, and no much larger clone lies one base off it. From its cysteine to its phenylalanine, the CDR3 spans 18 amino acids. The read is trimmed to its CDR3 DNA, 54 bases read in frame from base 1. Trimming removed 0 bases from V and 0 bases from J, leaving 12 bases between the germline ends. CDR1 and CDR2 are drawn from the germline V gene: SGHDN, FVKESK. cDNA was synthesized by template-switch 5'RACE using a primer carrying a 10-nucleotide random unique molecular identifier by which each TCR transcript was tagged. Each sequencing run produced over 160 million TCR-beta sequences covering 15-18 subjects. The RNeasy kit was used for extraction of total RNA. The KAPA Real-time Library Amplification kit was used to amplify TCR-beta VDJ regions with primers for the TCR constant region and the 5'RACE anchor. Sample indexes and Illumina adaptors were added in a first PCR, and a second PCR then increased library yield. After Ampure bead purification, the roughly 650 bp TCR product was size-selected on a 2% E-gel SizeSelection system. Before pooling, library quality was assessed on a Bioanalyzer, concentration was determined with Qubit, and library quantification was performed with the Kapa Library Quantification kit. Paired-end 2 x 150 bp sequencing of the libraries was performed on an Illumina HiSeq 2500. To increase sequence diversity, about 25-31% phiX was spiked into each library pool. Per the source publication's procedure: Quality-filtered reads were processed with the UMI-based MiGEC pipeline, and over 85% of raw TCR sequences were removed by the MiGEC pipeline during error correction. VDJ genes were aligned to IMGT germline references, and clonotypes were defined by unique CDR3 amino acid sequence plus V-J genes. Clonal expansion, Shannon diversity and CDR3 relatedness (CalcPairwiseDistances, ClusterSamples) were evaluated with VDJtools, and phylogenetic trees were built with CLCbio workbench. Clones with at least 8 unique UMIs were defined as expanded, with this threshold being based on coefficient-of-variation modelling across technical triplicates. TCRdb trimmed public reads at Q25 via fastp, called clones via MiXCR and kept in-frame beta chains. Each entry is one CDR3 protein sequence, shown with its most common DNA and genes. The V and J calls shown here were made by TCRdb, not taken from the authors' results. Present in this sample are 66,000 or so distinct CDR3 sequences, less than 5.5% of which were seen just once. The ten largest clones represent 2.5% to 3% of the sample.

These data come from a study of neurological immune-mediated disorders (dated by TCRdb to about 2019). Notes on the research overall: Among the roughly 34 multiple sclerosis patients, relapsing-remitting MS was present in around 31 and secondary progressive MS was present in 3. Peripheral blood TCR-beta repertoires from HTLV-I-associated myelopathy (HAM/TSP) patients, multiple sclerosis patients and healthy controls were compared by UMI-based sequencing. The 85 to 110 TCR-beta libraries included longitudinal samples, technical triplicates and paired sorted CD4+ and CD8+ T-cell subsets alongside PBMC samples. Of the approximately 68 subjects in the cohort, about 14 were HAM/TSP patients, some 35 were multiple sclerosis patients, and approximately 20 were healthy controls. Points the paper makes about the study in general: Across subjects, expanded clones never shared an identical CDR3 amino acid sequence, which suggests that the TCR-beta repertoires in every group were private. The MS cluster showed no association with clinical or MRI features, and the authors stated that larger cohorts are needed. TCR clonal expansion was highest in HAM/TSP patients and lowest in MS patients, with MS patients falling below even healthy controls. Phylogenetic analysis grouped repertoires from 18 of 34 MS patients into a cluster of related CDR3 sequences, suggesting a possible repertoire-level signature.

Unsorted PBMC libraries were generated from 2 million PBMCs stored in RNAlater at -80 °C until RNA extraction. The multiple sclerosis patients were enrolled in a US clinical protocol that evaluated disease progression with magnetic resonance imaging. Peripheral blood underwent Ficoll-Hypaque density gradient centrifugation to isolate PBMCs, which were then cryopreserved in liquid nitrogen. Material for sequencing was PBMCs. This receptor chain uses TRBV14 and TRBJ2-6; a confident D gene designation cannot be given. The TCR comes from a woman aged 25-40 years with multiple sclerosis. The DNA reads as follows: TGTGCCAGCAGCCAAGAAATGGGCAGCCTCTCTGGGGCCAACGTCCTGACTTTC. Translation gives CASSQEMGSLSGANVLTF. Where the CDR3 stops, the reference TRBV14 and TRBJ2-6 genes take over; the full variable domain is EAGVTQFPSHSVIEKGQTVTLRCDPISGHDNLYWYRRVMGKEIKFLLHFVKESKQDESGMPNNRFLAERTGGTYSTLKVQPAELEDSGVYFCASSQEMGSLSGANVLTFGAGSRLTVL.